The 18 T cell receptor beta chains below were found in one sample sequenced in a study of blood T cell repertoires in COVID-19. Sequencing was performed with immunoSEQ multiplex PCR; in TCRdb, only in-frame clones are kept and a portion is missing. The table lists tens of thousands of clones, about 79% of them singletons, with approximately 7.6% in the top ten. The specimen sequenced was peripheral blood. The source is a human donor in a cohort sampled during active COVID-19.

In regard to this clone: Other DNA sequences within the sample encode an identical CDR3. The chain joins TRBV6-1 to TRBJ1-5; D not certain. Trimming shortened V by 3 bases and J by 3 bases, and 18 bases separated the two germline ends. The CDR3 covers 17 residues. In germline, CDR1 is MNHNS, CDR2 SASEGT. The CDR3 loop reads CASSDGPDFSFNQPQHF. The CDR3 DNA reads TGTGCCAGCAGTGATGGTCCGGACTTCTCCTTCAATCAGCCCCAGCATTTT.

The chain carries TRBV28 and TRBJ1-2; a possible D gene is TRBD1 (6 bases). The germline gives CDR1 MDHEN, CDR2 SYDVKM. The CDR3 runs to 13 residues. The germline V and J ends were trimmed by 4 bases and 7 bases, with 13 bases remaining between them. The CDR3 protein is CASSSQRGAGYTF. The CDR3 DNA sequence: TGTGCCAGCAGTTCCCAACGGGGGGCTGGCTACACCTTC.

The rearrangement uses TRBV12-3 or TRBV12-4 and TRBJ2-7, with D unclear. The CDR3 extends over 11 amino acids. Trimming pared 6 bases from V and 4 bases from J, leaving 7 bases between. For the CDR3, the DNA is TGTGCCAGCAGCATCTATTACGAGCAGTACTTC. Amino acids: CASSIYYEQYF.

The V call is TRBV5-1, the J call TRBJ2-2; 7 bases are a match to TRBD2. Germline V gives CDR1 SGHRS, CDR2 YFSETQ. Trimming cost V 6 bases and J 0 bases; bases outside gene matches: 2. The CDR3 totals 14 residues. CDR3 in amino acids: CASKLAPNTGELFF. The CDR3 DNA reads as TGCGCCAGCAAACTAGCGCCGAACACCGGGGAGCTGTTTTTT.

This chain links TRBV7-2 with TRBJ2-2; D gene unclear. The CDR3 sequence is 14 residues long. Trimming shortened V by 5 bases and J by 0 bases, and 7 bases separated the two germline ends. Germline CDR1 is SGHTA and CDR2 is FQGNSA. CDR3: CASSATANTGELFF. CDR3 nucleotides: TGTGCCAGCAGCGCCACAGCGAACACCGGGGAGCTGTTTTTT.

V is TRBV10-3 and J is TRBJ2-5; TRBD2 matches 8 bases. J was trimmed by 5 bases and V by 10 bases; bases with no gene match: 6. The length of the CDR3 is 12 residues. Germline CDR1 is ENHRY and CDR2 is SYGVKD. The CDR3 coding sequence is TGTGCCACGAGAGCGGGAGTCGAGACCCAGTACTTC. Translating it yields CATRAGVETQYF.

This chain joins TRBV7-2 and TRBJ2-7, with D tentatively TRBD1 (6 bases). Germline lookup yields CDR1 SGHTA and CDR2 FQGNSA. This CDR3 has 14 residues. V lost 1 base and J 2 bases, leaving 9 bases between the germline ends. The CDR3 sequence is CASSLGQDPYEQYF. CDR3 DNA: TGTGCCAGCAGCTTAGGACAGGACCCCTACGAGCAGTACTTC.

V gene TRBV11-3 combines with J gene TRBJ2-7; 8 bases map to TRBD1. The germline V gene encodes CDR1 SGHNT and CDR2 YENEEA. The CDR3 loop spans 13 amino acids. J was trimmed by 7 bases and V by 5 bases; bases with no gene match: 7. CDR3 loop: CASSTWTGQEQYF. Here the CDR3 DNA reads TGTGCCAGCAGCACATGGACAGGGCAGGAGCAGTACTTC.

This clone was detected once. One end of the junction is discordant with germline, which a read error may explain. The V gene is TRBV6-8, the J gene TRBJ2-7; D perhaps matches TRBD2 (5 bases). CDR1 is MNHGY, CDR2 SAAAGT, per germline. The CDR3 spans 14 residues. The CDR3 region has the DNA TGTGCCAGCAGTTACTGGAGGAGGCGGGCTAGCCATAACTTC. Amino acid sequence: CASSYWRRRASHNF.

The genes are TRBV5-1 and TRBJ2-5; the match to TRBD2 covers 14 bases. This CDR3 is built from 17 residues. V lost 4 bases to trimming and J lost 5 bases; unmatched junction nucleotides: 10. Germline V gene data show CDR1 as SGHRS and CDR2 as YFSETQ. The CDR3 DNA reads as TGCGCCAGCAGCCGTTGGGGGGGACTAGCGGGAGTTGAGACCCAGTACTTC. This translates into CASSRWGGLAGVETQYF.

This clone was found once. This chain joins TRBV7-9 and TRBJ2-7; the match to TRBD2 covers 14 bases. Losses at the gene ends were 5 bases for V and 0 bases for J; bases not matched to a gene: 3. Germline CDR1 reads SEHNR; CDR2 reads FQNEAQ (reference sequence). The CDR3 loop spans 16 amino acids. In DNA form, the CDR3 reads TGTGCCAGCAGCGCGGGGACTAGCGGGAGCTCCTACGAGCAGTACTTC. It translates to CASSAGTSGSSYEQYF. Full variable domain (missing parts from reference TRBV7-9 and TRBJ2-7): DTGVSQNPRHKITKRGQNVTFRCDPISEHNRLYWYRQTLGQGPEFLTYFQNEAQLEKSRLLSDRFSAERPKGSFSTLEIQRTEQGDSAMYLCASSAGTSGSSYEQYFGPGTRLTVT.

By share, this clone ranks as large. CDR3 loop: CASSLWATGNGYTF. DNA for the CDR3: TGTGCCAGCAGTTTATGGGCGACAGGGAATGGCTACACCTTC. The chain uses TRBV27 and TRBJ1-2, with 7 bases aligning to TRBD1. Per the germline V gene, CDR1 is MNHEY and CDR2 is SMNVEV (reference sequence). This CDR3 is 14 amino acids long. V was pared by 1 base and J by 6 bases, with 5 bases of the junction left unmatched.

This clone was seen once. The chain carries TRBV5-1 and TRBJ2-2, with TRBD2 matching 7 bases. The CDR3 is made up of 16 amino acids. Trimming at V came to 3 bases and at J to 2 bases, leaving 7 bases not matched to a gene. CDR1 and CDR2 (germline): SGHRS, YFSETQ. CDR3 sequence: CASSSTTSPNTGELFF. Here the CDR3 DNA reads TGCGCCAGCAGCTCTACGACTAGCCCTAACACCGGGGAGCTGTTTTTT.

V is TRBV28 and J is TRBJ1-2; 8 bases are shared with TRBD1. The germline CDR1 and CDR2 sequences are MDHEN and SYDVKM. This CDR3 has 15 amino acids. The trim removed 3 bases at V and 4 bases at J, leaving 7 bases unmatched. DNA for the CDR3: TGTGCCAGCAGTTTCCTCGCCGGACAGGGCTATGGCTACACCTTC. The encoded protein is CASSFLAGQGYGYTF.

This chain connects TRBV5-1 to TRBJ2-7, with D perhaps matching TRBD2 (6 bases). The CDR3 covers 14 residues. The germline V gene has CDR1 SGHRS and CDR2 YFSETQ. The V end was cut by 0 bases, the J end by 5 bases, with 12 bases between. CDR3 protein: CASSLASQRDEQYF. The CDR3 DNA follows: TGCGCCAGCAGCTTGGCATCGCAGCGGGACGAGCAGTACTTC.

The gene calls are TRBV28 and TRBJ2-7, with D possibly matching TRBD1 (5 bases). CDR1 MDHEN and CDR2 SYDVKM come from the germline V gene. V was clipped by 2 bases and J by 7 bases, with 9 bases between them. This CDR3 contains 12 residues. The CDR3 DNA reads TGTGCCAGCAGTTTACAGGGTCAAGAGCAGTACTTC. Translating it yields CASSLQGQEQYF.

V is TRBV4-1 and J is TRBJ2-1; 12 bases agree with TRBD2. The J segment lost 4 bases and the V segment lost 2 bases, leaving 6 bases of the junction unmatched. CDR1 and CDR2 from the germline V gene are MGHRA and YSYEKL. The CDR3 has 17 amino acids. The CDR3 DNA is TGCGCCAGCAGCCAACTAGCGGGAGGGAAAACATACAATGAGCAGTTCTTC. This sequence encodes CASSQLAGGKTYNEQFF.

This rearrangement joins TRBV10-3 to TRBJ2-7; 10 bases match TRBD2. The CDR3 totals 14 residues. Germline V CDR1 and CDR2: ENHRY, SYGVKD. Trimming at V came to 5 bases and at J to 5 bases, leaving 6 bases not matched to a gene. The CDR3 reads CAISPGLASNEQYF. CDR3 sequence (DNA): TGTGCCATCAGTCCGGGACTAGCGAGCAACGAGCAGTACTTC.